A selection of T cell receptor beta chains follows, all from one sample in a study of cytomegalovirus exposure and HLA in healthy donors. TCRdb keeps only in-frame clones here, not all; method: immunoSEQ multiplex PCR. Found here are 90,000 to 150,000 clones, 80% of them singletons; the top ten hold 0.24%. Sequencing was performed on PBMCs. The receptor source for this set is a man aged 50 to 60 in good health and CMV-seronegative. Both conserved end residues are part of each CDR3. The D gene is left open where the match is weak. Size values are once, few and many counts, or a class for expanded clones, and some rows have none.

j_call: TRBJ1-3; clone_size: NA; v_call: TRBV6-5; d_call: TRBD1; cdr3_length: 14; cdr3_aa: CASRTGGLGNTIYF; cdr3_nt: TGTGCCAGCAGGACAGGGGGCCTTGGAAACACCATATATTTT
j_call: TRBJ1-6; clone_size: NA; v_call: TRBV6-4; d_call: TRBD1; cdr3_length: 15; cdr3_aa: CASSVTGGARSPLHF; cdr3_nt: TGTGCCAGCAGTGTTACAGGGGGCGCGAGGTCACCCCTCCACTTT
j_call: TRBJ2-5; clone_size: NA; v_call: TRBV6-5; d_call: NA; cdr3_length: 14; cdr3_aa: CASSPRREVETQYF; cdr3_nt: TGTGCCAGCAGTCCCAGAAGGGAGGTGGAGACCCAGTACTTC
j_call: TRBJ1-3; clone_size: NA; v_call: TRBV6-5; d_call: NA; cdr3_length: 15; cdr3_aa: CASSYSRAGSNTIYF; cdr3_nt: TGTGCCAGCAGTTACTCCAGGGCCGGTAGTAACACCATATATTTT
j_call: TRBJ1-6; clone_size: NA; v_call: TRBV27; d_call: TRBD1; cdr3_length: 15; cdr3_aa: CASSPSGQGYSPLHF; cdr3_nt: TGTGCCAGCAGTCCCTCCGGACAGGGTTATTCACCCCTCCACTTT
j_call: TRBJ2-1; clone_size: NA; v_call: TRBV5-8; d_call: TRBD2; cdr3_length: 16; cdr3_aa: CASSLVTSERYNEQFF; cdr3_nt: TGTGCCAGCAGCTTGGTTACTAGCGAGAGATACAATGAGCAGTTCTTC
j_call: TRBJ2-1; clone_size: NA; v_call: TRBV15; d_call: NA; cdr3_length: 12; cdr3_aa: CATGDRYNEQFF; cdr3_nt: TGTGCCACCGGAGACAGGTACAATGAGCAGTTCTTC
j_call: TRBJ1-2; clone_size: NA; v_call: TRBV6-5; d_call: NA; cdr3_length: 14; cdr3_aa: CASSYRTGIYGYTF; cdr3_nt: TGTGCCAGCAGTTACCGGACGGGGATCTATGGCTACACCTTC
j_call: TRBJ2-6; clone_size: NA; v_call: TRBV6-5; d_call: NA; cdr3_length: 14; cdr3_aa: CASSRFSGANVLTF; cdr3_nt: TGTGCCAGCAGCCGGTTCTCTGGGGCCAACGTCCTGACTTTC
j_call: TRBJ1-2; clone_size: once; v_call: TRBV2; d_call: NA; cdr3_length: 14; cdr3_aa: CASSEAPGFYGYTF; cdr3_nt: TGTGCCAGCAGTGAAGCCCCAGGGTTCTATGGCTACACCTTC
j_call: TRBJ2-1; clone_size: NA; v_call: TRBV11-3; d_call: NA; cdr3_length: 15; cdr3_aa: CASSPGILSYNEQFF; cdr3_nt: TGTGCCAGCAGCCCCGGGATTCTCTCCTACAATGAGCAGTTCTTC
j_call: TRBJ2-3; clone_size: NA; v_call: TRBV10-3; d_call: NA; cdr3_length: 15; cdr3_aa: CAIWRGLDSTDTQYF; cdr3_nt: TGTGCCATCTGGCGTGGACTGGATAGCACAGATACGCAGTATTTT
j_call: TRBJ1-2; clone_size: NA; v_call: TRBV7-2; d_call: NA; cdr3_length: 15; cdr3_aa: CASSLAGDSHYGYTF; cdr3_nt: TGTGCCAGCAGCTTAGCGGGCGACAGTCACTATGGCTACACCTTC
j_call: TRBJ1-6; clone_size: NA; v_call: TRBV6-5; d_call: TRBD1; cdr3_length: 15; cdr3_aa: CASSYGTGEDSPLHF; cdr3_nt: TGTGCCAGCAGTTACGGGACAGGGGAGGACTCACCCCTCCACTTT
j_call: TRBJ2-3; clone_size: NA; v_call: TRBV7-7; d_call: TRBD2; cdr3_length: 16; cdr3_aa: CASSQSGTSGTDTQYF; cdr3_nt: TGTGCCAGCAGCCAAAGTGGGACTAGCGGCACAGATACGCAGTATTTT
j_call: TRBJ2-7; clone_size: once; v_call: TRBV5-4; d_call: NA; cdr3_length: 14; cdr3_aa: CASSRGQGLYEQYF; cdr3_nt: TGTGCCAGCAGCAGGGGCCAGGGGCTCTACGAGCAGTACTTC
j_call: TRBJ2-7; clone_size: NA; v_call: TRBV27; d_call: NA; cdr3_length: 14; cdr3_aa: CASRGPGGFYEQYF; cdr3_nt: TGTGCCAGCAGGGGTCCGGGTGGATTCTACGAGCAGTACTTC
j_call: TRBJ1-4; clone_size: NA; v_call: TRBV29-1; d_call: NA; cdr3_length: 13; cdr3_aa: CSVEEGPNEKLFF; cdr3_nt: TGCAGCGTTGAGGAGGGACCTAATGAAAAACTGTTTTTT
j_call: TRBJ2-3; clone_size: NA; v_call: TRBV9; d_call: NA; cdr3_length: 12; cdr3_aa: CASSTYTDTQYF; cdr3_nt: TGTGCCAGCAGCACCTACACAGATACGCAGTATTTT
j_call: TRBJ1-1; clone_size: NA; v_call: TRBV9; d_call: NA; cdr3_length: 16; cdr3_aa: CASSERGEGVNTEAFF; cdr3_nt: TGTGCCAGCAGCGAGAGGGGTGAGGGGGTGAACACTGAAGCTTTCTTT
j_call: TRBJ1-1; clone_size: NA; v_call: TRBV19; d_call: NA; cdr3_length: 13; cdr3_aa: CASSVTGNTEAFF; cdr3_nt: TGTGCCAGTAGTGTAACAGGGAACACTGAAGCTTTCTTT
j_call: TRBJ1-2; clone_size: few; v_call: TRBV4-2; d_call: TRBD1; cdr3_length: 20; cdr3_aa: CASSQDTRLDRGAGAWGYTF; cdr3_nt: TGTGCCAGCAGCCAAGATACACGACTCGACAGGGGGGCAGGTGCGTGGGGCTACACCTTC
j_call: TRBJ2-4; clone_size: NA; v_call: TRBV7-3; d_call: TRBD1; cdr3_length: 15; cdr3_aa: CASSFPGQGKNIQYF; cdr3_nt: TGTGCCAGCAGTTTTCCGGGACAGGGTAAAAACATTCAGTACTTC
j_call: TRBJ2-2; clone_size: once; v_call: TRBV12-1; d_call: NA; cdr3_length: 19; cdr3_aa: CASPPRRPDEREDTGELFF; cdr3_nt: TGTGCCTCCCCCCCGAGGCGACCAGATGAGAGGGAGGACACCGGGGAGCTGTTTTTT
j_call: TRBJ1-1; clone_size: NA; v_call: TRBV4-3; d_call: NA; cdr3_length: 14; cdr3_aa: CASSDVGFNTEAFF; cdr3_nt: TGCGCCAGCAGCGACGTGGGCTTCAACACTGAAGCTTTCTTT